Below are 26 T cell receptor beta chains sequenced from a single sample in a study of T cells after yellow fever vaccination. TCRdb reprocessed the 5' RACE reads with MiXCR, giving one entry per CDR3 protein. The profile shows just over 300,000 distinct CDR3 sequences, less than 4.5% of them singletons. The material was PBMCs, obtained on the day of the yellow fever booster vaccination. These receptor sequences come from a man younger than 30 who received the YFV17D yellow fever vaccine.

J is TRBJ1-6 and V is TRBV20-1; D uncertain. This CDR3 is 13 amino acids long. The germline V gene has CDR1 DFQATT and CDR2 SNEGSKA (reference sequence). Deletions cut 2 bases from V and 9 bases from J, with 11 bases between. The CDR3 loop reads CSARPILSSPLHF. CDR3 coding DNA: TGCAGTGCTAGACCTATTCTGAGTTCACCCCTCCACTTT.

The table lists this clonotype with a few counts. The gene calls are TRBV7-2 and TRBJ2-2; perhaps TRBD1 as D (6 bases). V gave up 6 bases and J gave up 4 bases, with 18 bases separating them. CDR1 and CDR2 from the germline V gene are SGHTA and FQGNSA. This CDR3 region has 16 residues. The chain's CDR3 is CASSFSGDPGTGELFF. As DNA, the CDR3 is TGTGCCAGCAGTTTTTCAGGGGACCCAGGCACCGGGGAGCTGTTTTTT.

This clonotype was counted many times. V gene TRBV15 combines with J gene TRBJ1-5, with a tentative D call TRBD1 (6 bases). Germline V gene data show CDR1 as LNHNV and CDR2 as YYDKDF (reference sequence). Trimming took off 5 bases at V and 6 bases at J, with 17 bases between the two ends. CDR3 size: 15 residues. CDR3: CATSVKREGGQPQHF. The CDR3 coding sequence is TGTGCCACCAGCGTGAAAAGGGAAGGGGGTCAGCCCCAGCATTTT.

The rearrangement joins TRBV12-3 or TRBV12-4 to TRBJ1-2, with D possibly matching TRBD1 (6 bases). The V gene lost 5 bases and the J gene lost 1 base, with 20 bases spanning the gap. The CDR3 consists of 17 residues. The CDR3 protein is CASSPLGSGAGNYGYTF. CDR3 bases: TGTGCCAGCAGTCCCCTGGGGTCAGGGGCAGGTAACTATGGCTACACCTTC.

This clonotype turned up a few times. J is TRBJ2-1 and V is TRBV5-8; D remains ambiguous. Per germline, CDR1 SGHTS and CDR2 YDEGEE. The CDR3 has 14 residues. The ends were cut back, 5 bases at V and 9 bases at J, with 18 bases in the middle. This chain's CDR3 is CASSRTKGSGEQFF. Written as DNA, the CDR3 is TGTGCCAGCAGTCGGACGAAAGGATCGGGTGAGCAGTTCTTC. The full variable domain, its missing parts supplied by reference TRBV5-8 and TRBJ2-1, is EAGVTQSPTHLIKTRGQQATLRCSPISGHTSVYWYQQALGLGLQFLLWYDEGEERNRGNFPPRFSGRQFPNYSSELNVNALELEDSALYLCASSRTKGSGEQFFGPGTRLTVL.

The genes are TRBV6-6 and TRBJ2-7; no reliable D call. The germline V gene has CDR1 MNHNY and CDR2 SVGAGI (reference sequence). V shed 0 bases and J shed 6 bases, with 6 bases lying between them. This CDR3 has 12 amino acids. This chain's CDR3 is CASSYSLVEQYV. The CDR3 nucleotides read TGTGCCAGCAGTTACTCCTTGGTCGAGCAGTACGTC.

This clonotype was counted ten times or more. V is TRBV5-1 and J is TRBJ2-2; no clear D gene. V shed 0 bases and J shed 2 bases, with 11 bases lying between them. This CDR3 spans 16 amino acids. CDR1 and CDR2 (germline): SGHRS, YFSETQ. The CDR3 loop reads CASSLEPGLNTGELFF. CDR3 in DNA: TGCGCCAGCAGCTTGGAACCGGGCCTTAACACCGGGGAGCTGTTTTTT.

This clonotype has a handful of counts. The chain uses TRBV9 and TRBJ1-2; a possible D gene is TRBD1 (6 bases). V was shortened by 3 bases and J by 2 bases, with 14 bases between the two germline ends. The germline V gene encodes CDR1 SGDLS and CDR2 YYNGEE. The CDR3 is 15 residues long. Here the CDR3 DNA reads TGTGCCAGCAGCGCCCCACAGGGATACAACTATGGCTACACCTTC. Its translation: CASSAPQGYNYGYTF. Drawing the rest from reference TRBV9 and TRBJ1-2, the complete variable domain is DSGVTQTPKHLITATGQRVTLRCSPRSGDLSVYWYQQSLDQGLQFLIQYYNGEERAKGNILERFSAQQFPDLHSELNLSSLELGDSALYFCASSAPQGYNYGYTFGSGTRLTVV.

This chain uses TRBV5-4 with TRBJ2-1; TRBD2 agrees at 10 bases. There are 16 residues in the CDR3. J gave up 4 bases and V 0 bases, and 4 bases lay outside the gene matches. CDR1 and CDR2 from the germline V gene are SGHNT and YYREEE (reference sequence). The CDR3 region has the DNA TGTGCCAGCAGCTTGGACCTTAGCGGGGGGTACAATGAGCAGTTCTTC. This codes for CASSLDLSGGYNEQFF.

This clonotype came up once. A much larger clone is a single base away; this may be a read error. The J gene is TRBJ2-1, the V gene TRBV5-1; possibly TRBD1 for D (5 bases). Germline V lookup: CDR1 SGHRS, CDR2 YFSETQ. The CDR3 length is 15 residues. Deletions cut 2 bases from V and 5 bases from J, with 14 bases between. For the CDR3, the DNA is TGCGCCAGCAGCTTCGGACATGGGGTCGACAATGAGCAGTTCTTC. Translation gives CASSFGHGVDNEQFF. The full variable domain, in which reference TRBV5-1 and TRBJ2-1 provide the parts outside the CDR3, is KAGVTQTPRYLIKTRGQQVTLSCSPISGHRSVSWYQQTPGQGLQFLFEYFSETQRNKGNFPGRFSGRQFSNSRSEMNVSTLELGDSALYLCASSFGHGVDNEQFFGPGTRLTVL.

This clonotype was detected a few times. The chain combines TRBV12-3 or TRBV12-4 with TRBJ1-2, with a weak D call TRBD1 (5 bases). V gave up 5 bases and J gave up 8 bases, with 15 bases separating them. CDR3 length: 13 residues. The CDR3 coding sequence is TGTGCCAGCAGTGCGGGACCGCTCCGCGGCTACACCTTC. Translation: CASSAGPLRGYTF.

This clonotype was observed many times. This chain connects TRBV5-1 to TRBJ1-2; possibly TRBD1 for D (6 bases). V was pared by 1 base and J by 8 bases, with 15 bases between. The CDR3 covers 14 residues. Per germline, CDR1 SGHRS and CDR2 YFSETQ. Written as DNA, the CDR3 is TGCGCCAGCAGCTTGTTAGGGGACACAGGCGGCTACACCTTC. Translated: CASSLLGDTGGYTF.

This clonotype was observed a handful of times. The V call is TRBV20-1, the J call TRBJ2-7, with 8 bases matching TRBD1. The germline V gene encodes CDR1 DFQATT and CDR2 SNEGSKA (reference sequence). The CDR3 is made up of 13 amino acids. Trimming cost V 1 base and J 1 base; bases outside gene matches: 0. CDR3 amino acids: CSARGQGSYEQYF. CDR3 DNA: TGCAGTGCTAGAGGACAGGGGTCCTACGAGCAGTACTTC.

Worth noting for this clonotype: The germline gene is not matched at one end of the junction; a read error may be the cause. The chain combines TRBV19 with TRBJ1-5; D uncertain. In germline, CDR1 is LNHDA, CDR2 SQIVND (reference sequence). The CDR3 spans 13 residues. CDR3 sequence (DNA): TGTGCCAGCAGTACGAGGGTGTATCAGCCCCATCATTTT. Its protein product is CASSTRVYQPHHF.

This clonotype was detected ten times or more. The J gene is TRBJ2-1, the V gene TRBV20-1; perhaps TRBD2 as D (5 bases). V shed 6 bases and J shed 7 bases, with 10 bases lying between them. Germline values: CDR1 DFQATT, CDR2 SNEGSKA (reference sequence). CDR3 length: 11 residues. The CDR3 sequence is CSAADYNEQFF. The DNA for the CDR3 is TGCAGTGCCGCAGACTATAATGAGCAGTTCTTC.

In this sample, this clonotype turned up a few times. The CDR3 spells CATSTGGSYGYTF. CDR3 sequence (DNA): TGTGCCACCAGTACAGGGGGCTCCTATGGCTACACCTTC. The V call is TRBV24-1, the J call TRBJ1-2; TRBD1 matches 9 bases. Trimming took 6 bases from V and 4 from J; bases not matched to a gene: 2. Germline V lookup: CDR1 KGHDR, CDR2 SFDVKD. The CDR3 is 13 amino acids.

The gene calls are TRBV7-2 and TRBJ1-2, with a tentative D call TRBD1 (5 bases). The germline V and J ends were trimmed by 5 bases and 5 bases, with 15 bases remaining between them. The CDR3 is 14 amino acids. The V gene's germline CDR1 is SGHTA and CDR2 FQGNSA. The CDR3 loop reads CASSRMLGAYGYTF. The CDR3 DNA reads TGTGCCAGCAGCCGTATGCTCGGGGCTTATGGCTACACCTTC.

This chain uses TRBV20-1 with TRBJ2-1; possibly TRBD2 for D (5 bases). The length of the CDR3 is 13 residues. Germline assignment: CDR1 DFQATT and CDR2 SNEGSKA (reference sequence). V lost 5 bases, J lost 8 bases, and 16 bases lay in between. CDR3 sequence reads: CSALKSGWDEQFF. In DNA form, the CDR3 reads TGCAGTGCTCTTAAATCGGGGTGGGATGAGCAGTTCTTC.

This clonotype was found a few times. The chain couples TRBV28 to TRBJ2-7; D gene ambiguous. Trimming took 3 bases from V and 4 from J, leaving 7 bases between them. The germline CDR1 and CDR2 sequences are MDHEN and SYDVKM. The length of the CDR3 is 12 residues. In DNA, the CDR3 is TGTGCCAGCAGTTTCAGGAATTACGAGCAGTACTTC. Translating it yields CASSFRNYEQYF.

This clonotype was detected ten times or more. This chain connects TRBV5-1 to TRBJ2-7; possibly TRBD1 or TRBD2 for D (5 bases each). This CDR3 comprises 15 residues. The V end was cut by 4 bases, the J end by 4 bases, with 18 bases between. In germline, CDR1 is SGHRS, CDR2 YFSETQ. CDR3 sequence (DNA): TGCGCCAGCAGCCGCACTGGGACGGAGAGGTACGAGCAGTACTTC. It yields the protein CASSRTGTERYEQYF. Full variable domain (missing parts from reference TRBV5-1 and TRBJ2-7): KAGVTQTPRYLIKTRGQQVTLSCSPISGHRSVSWYQQTPGQGLQFLFEYFSETQRNKGNFPGRFSGRQFSNSRSEMNVSTLELGDSALYLCASSRTGTERYEQYFGPGTRLTVT.

The gene calls are TRBV19 and TRBJ2-1; D gene uncertain. Germline V gives CDR1 LNHDA, CDR2 SQIVND (reference sequence). This CDR3 spans 12 amino acids. V was cut by 3 bases and J by 8 bases, with 8 bases left in between. The CDR3 DNA reads TGTGCCAGTAGTATGATCTCGGATGAGCAGTTCTTC. Translation: CASSMISDEQFF. Full variable domain (outside the CDR3, taken from reference TRBV19 and TRBJ2-1): DGGITQSPKYLFRKEGQNVTLSCEQNLNHDAMYWYRQDPGQGLRLIYYSQIVNDFQKGDIAEGYSVSREKKESFPLTVTSAQKNPTAFYLCASSMISDEQFFGPGTRLTVL.

The chain employs TRBV27 and TRBJ1-2; D gene unclear. The length of the CDR3 is 15 residues. CDR1 is MNHEY and CDR2 is SMNVEV in the germline V gene (reference sequence). V shed 0 bases and J shed 7 bases, with 15 bases lying between them. CDR3 in amino acids: CASSLSGRLTAGYTF. The DNA for the CDR3 is TGTGCCAGCAGTTTATCCGGACGTCTAACTGCTGGCTACACCTTC.

This clonotype was seen repeatedly, ten times or more. The rearrangement links TRBV29-1 to TRBJ1-2, with no clear D. Germline V CDR1 and CDR2: SQVTM, ANQGSEA. The CDR3 runs 14 residues. V was cut by 3 bases and J by 4 bases, with 15 bases left in between. CDR3 sequence reads: CSVDLSQTTYGYTF. As DNA, the CDR3 is TGCAGCGTTGATCTCAGTCAGACCACCTATGGCTACACCTTC.

This clonotype was found many times. This chain uses TRBV7-9 with TRBJ2-7; perhaps TRBD1 as D (5 bases). The CDR3 length is 13 residues. Germline CDR1 and CDR2: SEHNR and FQNEAQ (reference sequence). Trimming stripped 3 bases from V and 2 bases from J, with 8 bases between. The CDR3 region is CASSFDSPYEQYV. In nucleotides, the CDR3 is TGTGCCAGCAGCTTTGACAGTCCCTACGAGCAGTACGTC.

This clonotype was detected a few times. The chain links TRBV5-1 to TRBJ2-2; D is unclear. This CDR3 comprises 16 residues. The V and J ends lost 1 base and 0 bases respectively, with 10 bases between them. The germline V gene encodes CDR1 SGHRS and CDR2 YFSETQ. CDR3 residues: CASSLRSGSNTGELFF. CDR3 coding DNA: TGCGCCAGCAGCTTGAGGTCAGGTTCGAACACCGGGGAGCTGTTTTTT.

This clonotype was seen ten or more times. This chain connects TRBV4-1 to TRBJ2-3, with D hard to call. Germline values: CDR1 MGHRA, CDR2 YSYEKL. V lost 1 base to trimming and J lost 4 bases, with 6 bases between them. The CDR3 contains 13 residues. The CDR3 DNA reads TGCGCCAGCAGCCAAGTCGGCTCAGATACGCAGTATTTT. Its protein product is CASSQVGSDTQYF.